This T cell receptor beta chain was sequenced during a study of neoadjuvant anti-PD-1 for oral cavity cancer. Across the study: Patients without progression received a fourth nivolumab dose around day 43, then surgical resection on days 50-56.

Blood libraries mostly used about 0.5 ug genomic DNA, six replicates each. Repertoires were generated with immunoSEQ multiplex PCR, while TCRdb's copy carries only in-frame clones and drops some. The table includes around 15,000 clones, approximately 68% detected once. The V end was cut by 3 bases, the J end by 8 bases, with 15 bases between. CDR1 and CDR2 from the germline V gene are SGDLS and YYNGEE. This CDR3 comprises 14 residues. These newly diagnosed stage II-IVA oral cavity squamous cell carcinoma patients had no prior systemic or radiation treatment. Cohort: HPV-negative, locally advanced oral cavity squamous cell carcinoma patients.

This chain links TRBV9 with TRBJ1-5; maybe TRBD1 (6 bases). The starting material was PBMCs, obtained before nivolumab (anti-PD-1) treatment. The clonotype comes from a person between 40 and 79 years old with oral cavity squamous cell carcinoma. The CDR3 nucleotides are TGTGCCAGCAGCGCCGGACAGACCACAGAGCCCCAGCATTTT. Protein: CASSAGQTTEPQHF. The full variable domain, in which reference TRBV9 and TRBJ1-5 provide the parts outside the CDR3, is DSGVTQTPKHLITATGQRVTLRCSPRSGDLSVYWYQQSLDQGLQFLIQYYNGEERAKGNILERFSAQQFPDLHSELNLSSLELGDSALYFCASSAGQTTEPQHFGDGTRLSIL.